Listed below are T cell receptor beta chains from one sample, sequenced in a study of shared T cell receptors in the human thymus. This table comes from immunoSEQ multiplex PCR, and its TCRdb copy is limited to in-frame clones, with some not included. The sample contains hundreds of thousands of clones, 75% to 80% of which appear only once. In addition, the sample was reused for a study of human thymus T cells.

The material sequenced was thymocytes. The source is a boy younger than two with a congenital heart defect. Each CDR3 is given with its conserved first and last residue. Each record gives: clone size, D gene, J gene, V gene, CDR3 protein, CDR3 DNA. The D gene is left open where the match is weak. Not all rows give a size; the values are once, few, many and, for expanded clones, a class.

size: few
D: .
J: TRBJ2-7
V: TRBV4-3
CDR3: CASSQAPSGGLVSYEQYF
DNA: TGCGCCAGCAGCCAAGCTCCCTCAGGGGGACTAGTTTCCTACGAGCAGTACTTC

size: once
D: TRBD2
J: TRBJ2-7
V: TRBV28
CDR3: CASSHGTSGSGHEQYF
DNA: TGTGCCAGCAGTCACGGGACTAGCGGGAGCGGCCACGAGCAGTACTTC

size: few
D: .
J: TRBJ2-7
V: TRBV21-1
CDR3: CASSKKWIRWPRAYEQYF
DNA: TGTGCCAGCAGCAAAAAGTGGATACGATGGCCCCGGGCCTACGAGCAGTACTTC

size: .
D: TRBD1
J: TRBJ2-2
V: TRBV5-1
CDR3: CASSSWTGNTGELFF
DNA: TGCGCCAGCAGCTCCTGGACAGGGAACACCGGGGAGCTGTTTTTT

size: .
D: TRBD2
J: TRBJ2-7
V: TRBV29-1
CDR3: CSVSRREDPDEQYF
DNA: TGCAGCGTTTCGAGGCGGGAGGATCCGGACGAGCAGTACTTC

size: .
D: .
J: TRBJ2-7
V: TRBV25-1
CDR3: CASRAPGRGSYEPYF
DNA: TGTGCCAGCAGGGCTCCGGGGAGGGGGTCCTACGAACCGTACTTC

size: .
D: .
J: TRBJ2-7
V: TRBV7-2
CDR3: CASSEPPQVAPYEQYF
DNA: TGTGCCAGCAGCGAGCCCCCACAGGTCGCCCCCTACGAGCAGTACTTC

size: .
D: TRBD1
J: TRBJ2-3
V: TRBV5-4
CDR3: CASSRDRGVTDTQYF
DNA: TGTGCCAGCAGCCGCGACAGGGGGGTCACAGATACGCAGTATTTT

size: .
D: .
J: TRBJ2-7
V: TRBV9
CDR3: CASSAAGTRGEQYF
DNA: TGTGCCAGCAGCGCCGCCGGAACGCGCGGCGAGCAGTACTTC

size: .
D: TRBD1
J: TRBJ2-7
V: TRBV10-1
CDR3: CASTGQVILSYEQYF
DNA: TGCGCCAGCACCGGACAGGTTATCCTATCCTACGAGCAGTACTTC

size: .
D: TRBD1
J: TRBJ2-7
V: TRBV5-1
CDR3: CASSLDRGSYEQYF
DNA: TGCGCCAGCAGCTTGGACAGGGGGTCCTACGAGCAGTACTTC

size: .
D: TRBD1
J: TRBJ1-5
V: TRBV27
CDR3: CASSSIQGTRQPQHF
DNA: TGTGCCAGCAGTTCAATACAGGGGACGAGGCAGCCCCAGCATTTT

size: .
D: .
J: TRBJ2-5
V: TRBV4-3
CDR3: CASSRTSRETQYF
DNA: TGCGCCAGCAGCCGGACTTCAAGAGAGACCCAGTACTTC

size: .
D: TRBD1
J: TRBJ1-1
V: TRBV28
CDR3: CASRLRDRTGGTEAFF
DNA: TGTGCCAGCAGGCTCCGGGACAGGACGGGTGGGACTGAAGCTTTCTTT

size: .
D: .
J: TRBJ1-2
V: TRBV5-1
CDR3: CASSLDRSGYTF
DNA: TGCGCCAGCAGCTTGGACAGGTCGGGCTACACCTTC

size: .
D: TRBD2
J: TRBJ2-2
V: TRBV25-1
CDR3: CASSEYSGRAFRELFF
DNA: TGTGCCAGCAGTGAATATAGCGGGAGGGCCTTCAGGGAGCTGTTTTTT

size: .
D: .
J: TRBJ1-1
V: TRBV29-1
CDR3: CSVDREENTEAFF
DNA: TGCAGCGTTGACAGGGAAGAAAACACTGAAGCTTTCTTT

size: .
D: TRBD2
J: TRBJ2-7
V: TRBV23-1
CDR3: CASKPPGLPYEQYF
DNA: TGCGCCAGCAAACCCCCGGGACTACCCTACGAGCAGTACTTC

size: .
D: .
J: TRBJ1-3
V: TRBV27
CDR3: CASSQKRSWGTYSGNTIYF
DNA: TGTGCCAGCAGCCAAAAGAGGTCGTGGGGGACTTACTCTGGAAACACCATATATTTT

size: .
D: .
J: TRBJ1-1
V: TRBV27
CDR3: CASSLYPEGENTEAFF
DNA: TGTGCCAGCAGTTTATACCCTGAGGGGGAGAACACTGAAGCTTTCTTT